The T cell receptor (beta chain) described here comes from a study of response to subunit inactivated influenza vaccine. The CDR3 is 16 residues long. V lost 3 bases and J 4 bases, leaving 16 bases between the germline ends. From germline, CDR1 is SGHRS and CDR2 YFSETQ. TCRdb re-derived calls from the RT-PCR reads in MiXCR, one entry per CDR3 protein. The profile covers about 540,000 distinct CDR3 sequences, with under 25% appearing a single time and approximately 2.9% taken by the ten largest. In this sample, this clonotype turned up a few times. Its target is unknown. Findings and limits, study-wide: It was the authors' suggestion that each seasonal influenza vaccination recruits few new T cells.

This same sample was also part of a study on T cells expressing NK-cell markers. That study reports: Production of TCR beta cDNA relied on 5'RACE template switching with UMIs. Several experiments added an anti-gamma-delta TCR antibody to sort only alpha-beta TCR T cells.

This specimen was CD4+ T cells sorted from PBMCs, taken 11 to 12 days after vaccination. This receptor was obtained from a man aged 50 to 60 who received an inactivated influenza vaccine. The chain is built from TRBV5-1 and TRBJ2-2; D possibly corresponds to TRBD2 (7 bases). Here the CDR3 reads CASSSTGSGTTGELFF. The CDR3 nucleotides are TGCGCCAGCAGCTCTACAGGGAGCGGGACCACCGGGGAGCTGTTTTTT.